These T cell receptor beta chains were read from a single sample in a study of cytomegalovirus exposure and HLA in healthy donors. Clones were read by immunoSEQ multiplex PCR, and TCRdb kept only the in-frame ones, dropping some. The table has some 350,000 clones, about nine tenths seen once. What was sequenced was PBMCs. The receptors were sampled from a woman in her 30s in good health and CMV-seropositive. Both conserved end residues are part of each CDR3. D genes are given only for firm matches. Only part of the rows carry a size: once, few, many, or a class if the clone is expanded.

clone size	D gene	J gene	V gene	CDR3 protein	CDR3 DNA
.	.	TRBJ2-1	TRBV7-6	CASSLRGGGVQFF	TGTGCCAGCAGCTTAAGAGGGGGAGGCGTGCAGTTCTTC
.	.	TRBJ1-2	TRBV4-3	CASSRSGTGYGYTF	TGCGCCAGCAGCCGATCCGGGACGGGGTATGGCTACACCTTC
.	.	TRBJ1-3	TRBV7-9	CASSLLGTPSGNTIYF	TGTGCCAGCAGCTTACTGGGAACCCCCTCTGGAAACACCATATATTTT
.	TRBD2	TRBJ2-3	TRBV4-3	CASSLLAGEGGDTQYF	TGCGCCAGCAGCTTATTAGCGGGGGAGGGAGGAGATACGCAGTATTTT
.	TRBD1	TRBJ1-2	TRBV5-6	CASSLYRGEGGYTF	TGTGCCAGCAGCTTGTACAGGGGAGAAGGTGGCTACACCTTC
.	TRBD2	TRBJ2-2	TRBV7-9	CASSDSGGPNTGELFF	TGTGCCAGCAGCGATAGCGGGGGGCCGAACACCGGGGAGCTGTTTTTT
.	.	TRBJ1-5	TRBV28	CASSFVAWGGYGNQPQHF	TGTGCCAGCAGTTTTGTCGCGTGGGGAGGGTATGGGAATCAGCCCCAGCATTTT
.	TRBD1	TRBJ2-5	TRBV2	CASRTGQNEETQYF	TGTGCCAGCAGAACGGGACAGAATGAAGAGACCCAGTACTTC
.	TRBD2	TRBJ2-5	TRBV15	CATSGGRGTETQYF	TGTGCCACCAGTGGCGGGAGAGGGACAGAGACCCAGTACTTC
.	TRBD1	TRBJ1-1	TRBV5-1	CASYRGLMNTEAFF	TGCGCCAGCTACAGGGGCCTCATGAACACTGAAGCTTTCTTT
.	TRBD1	TRBJ2-7	TRBV5-1	CASSLAGTVGQYF	TGCGCCAGCAGCTTGGCCGGGACAGTGGGGCAGTACTTC
.	.	TRBJ2-7	TRBV5-1	CASSTEKGPSSEQYF	TGCGCCAGCAGCACTGAAAAGGGACCGTCCTCCGAGCAGTACTTC
.	TRBD1	TRBJ1-1	TRBV7-6	CASSREQGRGTEAFF	TGTGCCAGCAGCCGAGAACAGGGGAGGGGCACTGAAGCTTTCTTT
.	.	TRBJ1-2	TRBV7-9	CASSSDGVGYGYTF	TGTGCCAGCAGCTCCGACGGGGTGGGCTATGGCTACACCTTC
.	.	TRBJ1-5	TRBV27	CASSERDSSRPQHF	TGTGCCAGCAGTGAACGAGACAGTTCGCGGCCCCAGCATTTT
.	.	TRBJ2-3	TRBV9	CASSSRQPGTDTQYF	TGTGCCAGCAGCTCCAGGCAACCTGGGACAGATACGCAGTATTTT
.	.	TRBJ2-7	TRBV11-2	CASSLSEIRYEQYF	TGTGCCAGCAGCTTATCGGAAATACGTTACGAGCAGTACTTC
.	TRBD1	TRBJ1-1	TRBV29-1	CSVGGTGRTPNTEAFF	TGCAGCGTTGGAGGGACAGGGCGTACTCCAAACACTGAAGCTTTCTTT
once	TRBD1	TRBJ1-1	TRBV6-5	CASRAQGIADTEAFF	TGTGCCAGCAGGGCACAGGGGATCGCGGACACTGAAGCTTTCTTT
.	.	TRBJ1-1	TRBV10-3	CAISELAGKNTEAFF	TGTGCCATCAGTGAGTTGGCGGGGAAGAACACTGAAGCTTTCTTT